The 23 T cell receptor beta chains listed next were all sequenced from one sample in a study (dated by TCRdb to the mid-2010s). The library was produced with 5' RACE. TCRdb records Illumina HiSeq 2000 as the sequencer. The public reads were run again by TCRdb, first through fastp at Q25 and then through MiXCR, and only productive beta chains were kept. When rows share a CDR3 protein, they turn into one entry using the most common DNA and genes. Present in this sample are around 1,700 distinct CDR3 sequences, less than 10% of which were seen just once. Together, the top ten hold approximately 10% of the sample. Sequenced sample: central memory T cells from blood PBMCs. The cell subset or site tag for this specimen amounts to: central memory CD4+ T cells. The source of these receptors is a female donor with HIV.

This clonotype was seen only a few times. As DNA, the CDR3 is TGTGCCAGCAGCTTGGAACAGAGCAATCAGCCCCAGCATTTT. Translation gives CASSLEQSNQPQHF. V and J are TRBV5-5 and TRBJ1-5; D gene unclear. The CDR3 extends over 14 amino acids. V gave up 0 bases and J gave up 1 base, with 5 bases separating them. CDR1 is SGHKS, CDR2 YYEKEE, per germline (reference sequence).

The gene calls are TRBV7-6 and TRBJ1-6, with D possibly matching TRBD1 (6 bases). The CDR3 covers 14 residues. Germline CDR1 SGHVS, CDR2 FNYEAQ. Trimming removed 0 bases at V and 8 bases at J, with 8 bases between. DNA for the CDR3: TGTGCCAGCAGCTTAGCCGCAGGGGATTCACCCCTCCACTTT. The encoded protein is CASSLAAGDSPLHF.

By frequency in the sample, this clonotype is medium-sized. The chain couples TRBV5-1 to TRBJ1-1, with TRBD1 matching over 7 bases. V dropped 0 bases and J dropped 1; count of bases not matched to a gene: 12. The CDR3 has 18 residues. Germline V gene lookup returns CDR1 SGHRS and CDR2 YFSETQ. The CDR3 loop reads CASSLDNRDRVKNTEAFF. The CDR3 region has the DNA TGCGCCAGCAGCTTGGACAACCGGGACAGAGTGAAGAACACTGAAGCTTTCTTT.

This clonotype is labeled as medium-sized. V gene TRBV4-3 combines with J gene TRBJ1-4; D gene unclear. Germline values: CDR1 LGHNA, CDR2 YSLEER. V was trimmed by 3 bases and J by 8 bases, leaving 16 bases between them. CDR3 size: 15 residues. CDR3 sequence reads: CASSHTGKVGEKLFF. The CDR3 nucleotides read TGCGCCAGCAGCCATACCGGGAAAGTAGGGGAAAAACTGTTTTTT.

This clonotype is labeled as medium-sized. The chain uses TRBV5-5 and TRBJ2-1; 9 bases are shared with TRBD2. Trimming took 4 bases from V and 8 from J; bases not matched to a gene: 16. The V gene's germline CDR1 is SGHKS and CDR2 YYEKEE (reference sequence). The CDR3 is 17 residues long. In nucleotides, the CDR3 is TGTGCCAGCAGCATGGGCCCCCTAGCGGGGACTCAGTATGAGCAGTTCTTC. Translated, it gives CASSMGPLAGTQYEQFF. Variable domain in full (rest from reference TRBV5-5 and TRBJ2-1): DAGVTQSPTHLIKTRGQQVTLRCSPISGHKSVSWYQQVLGQGPQFIFQYYEKEERGRGNFPDRFSARQFPNYSSELNVNALLLGDSALYLCASSMGPLAGTQYEQFFGPGTRLTVL.

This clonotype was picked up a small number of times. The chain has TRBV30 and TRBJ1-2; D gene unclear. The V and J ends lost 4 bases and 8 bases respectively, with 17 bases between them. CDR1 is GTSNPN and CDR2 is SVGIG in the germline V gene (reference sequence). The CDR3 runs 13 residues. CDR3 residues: CAWMALGSRGYTF. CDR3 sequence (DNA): TGTGCCTGGATGGCCCTGGGGTCGAGAGGCTACACCTTC.

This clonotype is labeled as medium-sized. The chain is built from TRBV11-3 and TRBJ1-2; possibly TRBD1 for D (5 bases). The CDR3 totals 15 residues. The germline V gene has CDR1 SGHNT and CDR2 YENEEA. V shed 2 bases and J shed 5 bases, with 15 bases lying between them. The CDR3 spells CASSLRRGLGYGYTF. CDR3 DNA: TGTGCCAGCAGCTTACGAAGGGGCCTGGGGTATGGCTACACCTTC.

CDR3 bases: TGTGCCAGCAGCTTAGGCGGGGGGGCCGTAAAAGGGACCCAGTACTTC. Translated: CASSLGGGAVKGTQYF. This chain connects TRBV11-2 to TRBJ2-5; 9 nucleotides line up with TRBD2. The CDR3 length is 16 residues. Looked up from germline, CDR1 is SGHAT and CDR2 is FQNNGV. Losses at the gene ends were 1 base for V and 7 bases for J; bases not matched to a gene: 10.

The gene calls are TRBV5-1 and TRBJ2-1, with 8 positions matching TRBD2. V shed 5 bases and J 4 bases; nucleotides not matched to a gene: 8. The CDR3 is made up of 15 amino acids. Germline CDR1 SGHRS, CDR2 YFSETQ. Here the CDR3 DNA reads TGCGCCAGCAGGTACCCTAGCGGGCCTTACAATGAGCAGTTCTTC. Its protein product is CASRYPSGPYNEQFF.

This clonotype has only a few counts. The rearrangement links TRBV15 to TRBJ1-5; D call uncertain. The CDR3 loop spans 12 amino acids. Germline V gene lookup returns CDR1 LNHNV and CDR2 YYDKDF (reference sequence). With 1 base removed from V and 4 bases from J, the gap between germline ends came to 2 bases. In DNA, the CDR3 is TGTGCCACCAGCAGAGGTAATCAGCCCCAGCATTTT. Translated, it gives CATSRGNQPQHF. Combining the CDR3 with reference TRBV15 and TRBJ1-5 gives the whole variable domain DAMVIQNPRYQVTQFGKPVTLSCSQTLNHNVMYWYQQKSSQAPKLLFHYYDKDFNNEADTPDNFQSRRPNTSFCFLDIRSPGLGDTAMYLCATSRGNQPQHFGDGTRLSIL.

CDR3 amino acids: CASSLRVSGGDIQYF. The CDR3 DNA follows: TGCGCCAGCAGCTTGAGGGTCTCCGGTGGGGACATTCAGTACTTC. The chain is built from TRBV5-1 and TRBJ2-4; D is undetermined. Per germline, CDR1 SGHRS and CDR2 YFSETQ. The CDR3 is 15 amino acids. V was pared by 1 base and J by 8 bases, with 16 bases between.

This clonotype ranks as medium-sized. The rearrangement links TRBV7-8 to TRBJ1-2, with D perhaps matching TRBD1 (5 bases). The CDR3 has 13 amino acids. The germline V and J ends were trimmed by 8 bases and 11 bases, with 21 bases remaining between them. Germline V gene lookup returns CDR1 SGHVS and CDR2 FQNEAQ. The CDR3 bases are TGTGCCAGCTATCCTCCTAAGACAGTCCCTTACACCTTC. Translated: CASYPPKTVPYTF. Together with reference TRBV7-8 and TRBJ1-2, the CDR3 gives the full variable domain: GAGVSQSPRYKVAKRGQDVALRCDPISGHVSLFWYQQALGQGPEFLTYFQNEAQLDKSGLPSDRFFAERPEGSVSTLKIQRTQQEDSAVYLCASYPPKTVPYTFGSGTRLTVV.

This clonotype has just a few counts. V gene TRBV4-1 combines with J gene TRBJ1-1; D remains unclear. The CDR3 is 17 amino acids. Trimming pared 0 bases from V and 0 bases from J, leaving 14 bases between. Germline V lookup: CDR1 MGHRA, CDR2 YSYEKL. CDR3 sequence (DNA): TGCGCCAGCAGCCAAGATCCGAGACAAACGTTGAACACTGAAGCTTTCTTT. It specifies CASSQDPRQTLNTEAFF.

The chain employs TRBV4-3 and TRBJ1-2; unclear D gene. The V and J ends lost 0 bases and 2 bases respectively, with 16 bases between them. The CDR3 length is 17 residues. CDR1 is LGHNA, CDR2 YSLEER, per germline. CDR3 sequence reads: CASSQDVGRARNYGYTF. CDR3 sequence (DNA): TGCGCCAGCAGCCAAGATGTGGGGAGGGCCCGGAACTATGGCTACACCTTC.

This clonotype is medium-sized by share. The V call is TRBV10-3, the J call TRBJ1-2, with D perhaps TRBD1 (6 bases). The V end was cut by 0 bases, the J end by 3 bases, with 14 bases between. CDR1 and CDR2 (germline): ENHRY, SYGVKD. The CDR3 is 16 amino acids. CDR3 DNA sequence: TGTGCCATCAGTGAGTCGGGGCAAACAGGGTACTATGGCTACACCTTC. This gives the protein CAISESGQTGYYGYTF.

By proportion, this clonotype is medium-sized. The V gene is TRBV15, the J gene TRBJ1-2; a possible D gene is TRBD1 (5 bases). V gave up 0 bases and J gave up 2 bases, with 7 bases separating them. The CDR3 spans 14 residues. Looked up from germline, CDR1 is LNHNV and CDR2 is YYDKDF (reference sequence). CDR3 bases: TGTGCCACCAGCAGAGATCAGGGAAACTATGGCTACACCTTC. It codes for CATSRDQGNYGYTF.

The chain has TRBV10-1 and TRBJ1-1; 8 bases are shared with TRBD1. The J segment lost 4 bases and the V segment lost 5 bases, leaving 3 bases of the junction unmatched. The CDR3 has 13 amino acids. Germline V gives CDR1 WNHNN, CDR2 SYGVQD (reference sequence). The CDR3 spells CASSRTGSTEAFF. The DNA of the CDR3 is TGCGCCAGCAGTCGGACAGGGTCCACTGAAGCTTTCTTT.

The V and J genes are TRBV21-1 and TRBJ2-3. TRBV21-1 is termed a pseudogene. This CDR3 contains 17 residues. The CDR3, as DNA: TGTGCCAGCAACACGCAATTACAAGTTACTAGCACAGATACGCAGTATTTT. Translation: CASNTQLQVTSTDTQYF.

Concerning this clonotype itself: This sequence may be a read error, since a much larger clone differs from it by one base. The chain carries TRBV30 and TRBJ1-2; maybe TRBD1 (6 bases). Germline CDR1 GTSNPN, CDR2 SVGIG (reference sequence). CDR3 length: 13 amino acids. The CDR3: CVWRRTANYGYTF. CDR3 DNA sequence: TGTGTCTGGAGAAGGACAGCTAACTATGGCTACACCTTC.

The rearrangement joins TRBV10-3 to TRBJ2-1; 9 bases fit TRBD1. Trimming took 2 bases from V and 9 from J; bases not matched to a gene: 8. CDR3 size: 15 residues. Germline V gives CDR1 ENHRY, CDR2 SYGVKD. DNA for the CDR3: TGTGCCATCAGTGAGGGGACAGGGTCATCGTTTGAGCAGTTCTTC. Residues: CAISEGTGSSFEQFF.

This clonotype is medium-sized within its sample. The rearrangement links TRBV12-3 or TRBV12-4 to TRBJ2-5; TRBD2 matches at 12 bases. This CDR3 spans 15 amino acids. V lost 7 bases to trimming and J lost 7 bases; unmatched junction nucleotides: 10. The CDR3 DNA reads TGTGCCAGCACCCGGACTAGCGGGGACGGGGGGACCCAGTACTTC. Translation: CASTRTSGDGGTQYF.

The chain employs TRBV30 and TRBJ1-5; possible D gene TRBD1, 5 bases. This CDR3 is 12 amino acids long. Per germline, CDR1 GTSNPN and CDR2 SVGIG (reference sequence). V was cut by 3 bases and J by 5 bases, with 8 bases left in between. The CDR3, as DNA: TGTGCCTGGAGCCCACAGGATCAGCCCCAGCATTTT. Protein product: CAWSPQDQPQHF.

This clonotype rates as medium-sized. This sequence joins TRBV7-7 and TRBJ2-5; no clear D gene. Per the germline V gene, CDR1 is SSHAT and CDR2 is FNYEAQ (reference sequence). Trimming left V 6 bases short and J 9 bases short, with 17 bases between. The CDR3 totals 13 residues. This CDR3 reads CASSPDLLSAQYF. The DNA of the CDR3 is TGTGCCAGCAGTCCAGATCTGCTGTCGGCCCAGTACTTC.